These T cell receptor beta chains were read from a single sample in a study of OX40 agonist ivuxolimab in advanced cancers. The assay was immunoSEQ multiplex PCR, and TCRdb's table has in-frame clones only and misses some. The data hold over 85,000 clones, with approximately 89% observed a single time. Sequenced material: CD4+ or CD8+ T cells sorted from blood, taken in a trial of the OX40 agonist ivuxolimab. All receptors derive from an adult with an advanced solid tumor such as melanoma, head and neck, liver or kidney cancer. Each CDR3 is given with its conserved first and last residue. Each record gives: clone size, V gene, J gene, D gene, CDR3 DNA, CDR3 protein. The D gene is left open where the match is weak. Some rows mark clone size as missing; the rest say once, few, many or name a class of expanded clone.

size: once; V: TRBV7-2; J: TRBJ2-3; D: NA; DNA: TGTGCCAGCAGCTTCAAGGGCCCAGATACGCAGTATTTT; CDR3: CASSFKGPDTQYF
size: NA; V: TRBV28; J: TRBJ1-2; D: NA; DNA: TGTGCCAGCAGTTTTCGGGAACCCCCGCGGGGCTACACCTTC; CDR3: CASSFREPPRGYTF
size: NA; V: TRBV2; J: TRBJ1-1; D: TRBD1; DNA: TGTGCCAGCTTGGACAGGGAGGCTGAAGCTTTCTTT; CDR3: CASLDREAEAFF
size: NA; V: TRBV19; J: TRBJ1-1; D: NA; DNA: TGTGCCAGTTCCCAAAGGGAGACTGAAGCTTTCTTT; CDR3: CASSQRETEAFF
size: NA; V: TRBV5-1; J: TRBJ2-3; D: NA; DNA: TGCGCCAGCAGCCTCCAAAGACTAGGGGGCAAGGATACGCAGTATTTT; CDR3: CASSLQRLGGKDTQYF
size: NA; V: TRBV30; J: TRBJ1-1; D: NA; DNA: TGTGCCTGGAGGTTGAGGGGCGGTAGCACTGAAGCTTTCTTT; CDR3: CAWRLRGGSTEAFF
size: NA; V: TRBV2; J: TRBJ2-4; D: TRBD1; DNA: TGTGCCAGCCGGGACAGAAACATTCAGTACTTC; CDR3: CASRDRNIQYF
size: NA; V: TRBV18; J: TRBJ1-2; D: NA; DNA: TGTGCCAGCTCACCACCCCTGGCAGGAGCTAACTATGGCTACACCTTC; CDR3: CASSPPLAGANYGYTF
size: NA; V: TRBV19; J: TRBJ1-5; D: NA; DNA: TGTGCCAGTAGTCTTCCTGGTTCGCCCCAGCATTTT; CDR3: CASSLPGSPQHF
size: NA; V: TRBV18; J: TRBJ1-3; D: NA; DNA: TGTGCCAGCTCAAACGGTGGTTCTGGAAACACCATATATTTT; CDR3: CASSNGGSGNTIYF
size: NA; V: TRBV29-1; J: TRBJ1-1; D: NA; DNA: TGCAGCGTTGAAGTCGGTAGGGCCGTTCTGACTGAAGCTTTCTTT; CDR3: CSVEVGRAVLTEAFF
size: NA; V: TRBV7-3; J: TRBJ2-2; D: NA; DNA: TGTGCCAGCAGTCAATCGGGGGGCGCGGGCACCGGGGAGCTGTTTTTT; CDR3: CASSQSGGAGTGELFF
size: NA; V: TRBV5-1; J: TRBJ1-4; D: NA; DNA: TGCGCCAGCGGCGACAGGCCTAATGAAAAACTGTTTTTT; CDR3: CASGDRPNEKLFF
size: NA; V: TRBV11-2; J: TRBJ2-1; D: TRBD2; DNA: TGTGCCAGCAGCTCCTTAGCGGGGGGCTACAATGAGCAGTTCTTC; CDR3: CASSSLAGGYNEQFF
size: NA; V: TRBV7-3; J: TRBJ1-6; D: NA; DNA: TGTGCCAGCACACCAGGGGTGAGCTCCTATAATTCACCCCTCCACTTT; CDR3: CASTPGVSSYNSPLHF
size: NA; V: TRBV2; J: TRBJ2-2; D: NA; DNA: TGTGCCAGCAGCGTTGACACCGCGAACACCGGGGAGCTGTTTTTT; CDR3: CASSVDTANTGELFF
size: NA; V: TRBV11-2; J: TRBJ2-3; D: NA; DNA: TGTGCCAGCAGCTTAGATGCGTTAACAGATACGCAGTATTTT; CDR3: CASSLDALTDTQYF
size: NA; V: TRBV5-8; J: TRBJ2-3; D: TRBD2; DNA: TGTGCCAGCAGCTTGGAGGCTAGCGGGGGAGCAGATACGCAGTATTTT; CDR3: CASSLEASGGADTQYF
size: NA; V: TRBV2; J: TRBJ1-6; D: NA; DNA: TGTGCCAGCAGTTTCAGGAGCTCCTATAATTCACCCCTCCACTTT; CDR3: CASSFRSSYNSPLHF
size: few; V: TRBV6-1; J: TRBJ1-3; D: NA; DNA: TGTGCCAGCAGTGAAGAGGGGAGGGACACCATATATTTT; CDR3: CASSEEGRDTIYF
size: NA; V: TRBV18; J: TRBJ2-2; D: NA; DNA: TGTGCCAGCTCACCTAGACCCGTAAACACCGGGGAGCTGTTTTTT; CDR3: CASSPRPVNTGELFF
size: NA; V: TRBV5-8; J: TRBJ2-7; D: TRBD1; DNA: TGTGCCAGCAGACGGGACAGGGTTGTCAACGAGCAGTACTTC; CDR3: CASRRDRVVNEQYF
size: NA; V: TRBV6-1; J: TRBJ2-3; D: TRBD2; DNA: TGTGCCAGCAGTGAGAGTTTTGCTAGCGGGGTCACAGATACGCAGTATTTT; CDR3: CASSESFASGVTDTQYF
size: NA; V: TRBV6-6; J: TRBJ2-7; D: TRBD1; DNA: TGTGCCAGCAGCCGGGACAGGGCCTCCTACGAGCAGTACTTC; CDR3: CASSRDRASYEQYF
size: NA; V: TRBV7-2; J: TRBJ2-3; D: TRBD2; DNA: TGTGCCAGCAGCATCGGGGGGGCTGCAGATACGCAGTATTTT; CDR3: CASSIGGAADTQYF
size: few; V: TRBV11-3; J: TRBJ1-3; D: NA; DNA: TGTGCCAGCAGCAAGGGCTCTGGAAACACCATATATTTT; CDR3: CASSKGSGNTIYF
size: NA; V: TRBV7-9; J: TRBJ1-6; D: NA; DNA: TGTGCCAGCAGCCTGGACACTTATAATTCACCCCTCCACTTT; CDR3: CASSLDTYNSPLHF
size: NA; V: TRBV28; J: TRBJ1-1; D: TRBD1; DNA: TGTGCCAGCAGACTACCAGGGGGTAACACTGAAGCTTTCTTT; CDR3: CASRLPGGNTEAFF
size: NA; V: TRBV4-2; J: TRBJ2-7; D: NA; DNA: TGTGCCAGCAGCTCCCGATTTGACGAGCAGTACTTC; CDR3: CASSSRFDEQYF
size: NA; V: TRBV7-8; J: TRBJ2-5; D: NA; DNA: TGTGCCAGCACCTCAGACCGGGGGACCCAGTACTTC; CDR3: CASTSDRGTQYF
size: NA; V: TRBV6-5; J: TRBJ1-2; D: TRBD1; DNA: TGTGCCATCAGTGAGCGGGGACAGGGAGAGGGCTACACCTTC; CDR3: CAISERGQGEGYTF
size: once; V: TRBV19; J: TRBJ1-4; D: TRBD1; DNA: TGTGCCAGTAGTATGTGGACAGGGACTACAACGCTAACTAATGAAAAACTGTTTTTT; CDR3: CASSMWTGTTTLTNEKLFF
size: NA; V: TRBV7-2; J: TRBJ2-5; D: NA; DNA: TGTGCCAGCAGCCGACAGTACCAAGAGACCCAGTACTTC; CDR3: CASSRQYQETQYF
size: NA; V: TRBV6-5; J: TRBJ1-2; D: NA; DNA: TGTGCCAGCAGGTCACAGGACTTTGATGGCTACACCTTC; CDR3: CASRSQDFDGYTF
size: NA; V: TRBV11-1; J: TRBJ2-1; D: NA; DNA: TGTGCCAGCAGCTTAGGTGGGGACGAGCAGTTCTTC; CDR3: CASSLGGDEQFF
size: NA; V: TRBV6-6; J: TRBJ1-1; D: NA; DNA: TGTGCCAGCAGTTACTCGGACAGTCAGAGCACTGAAGCTTTCTTT; CDR3: CASSYSDSQSTEAFF
size: NA; V: TRBV6-5; J: TRBJ2-7; D: NA; DNA: TGTGCCAGCAGTTACTCGAGTTTCAGCCAACCCTACGAGCAGTACTTC; CDR3: CASSYSSFSQPYEQYF
size: NA; V: TRBV11-1; J: TRBJ2-7; D: NA; DNA: TGCGCCAGCAGCCCCGTGGTAAGCTCCTACGAGCAGTACTTC; CDR3: CASSPVVSSYEQYF
size: NA; V: TRBV27; J: TRBJ1-1; D: NA; DNA: TGTGCCAGCAGTCCCCTTCGACGGGGGGACGCTTTCTTT; CDR3: CASSPLRRGDAFF
size: NA; V: TRBV15; J: TRBJ1-1; D: NA; DNA: TGTGCCACCAGCATCGGGGTGAACACTGAAGCTTTCTTT; CDR3: CATSIGVNTEAFF
size: NA; V: TRBV5-1; J: TRBJ1-6; D: NA; DNA: TGCGCCAGCAGCTTCGGCAGGGTTAATTCACCCCTCCACTTT; CDR3: CASSFGRVNSPLHF
size: NA; V: TRBV18; J: TRBJ1-1; D: NA; DNA: TGTGCCAGCTCACCAAACCAGGCCACTGAAGCTTTCTTT; CDR3: CASSPNQATEAFF
size: NA; V: TRBV2; J: TRBJ2-5; D: NA; DNA: TGTGCCAGCAGGCCCCCAACAGGGACGGGGGAGACCCAGTACTTC; CDR3: CASRPPTGTGETQYF
size: NA; V: TRBV19; J: TRBJ1-3; D: NA; DNA: TGTGCCAGTAGTATGTTTGACATCACCGGAGGAAACACCATATATTTT; CDR3: CASSMFDITGGNTIYF
size: NA; V: TRBV28; J: TRBJ2-7; D: TRBD1; DNA: TGTGCCAGCAGTCCCCGCGGGACAGGGTTCCGACGCTACGAGCAGTACTTC; CDR3: CASSPRGTGFRRYEQYF
size: NA; V: TRBV5-6; J: TRBJ1-2; D: NA; DNA: TGTGCCAGCAGGCCTGCAGGGGTAAACTATGGCTACACCTTC; CDR3: CASRPAGVNYGYTF
size: NA; V: TRBV7-2; J: TRBJ2-2; D: TRBD2; DNA: TGTGCCAGCAGCTCAAGACTAGCGGGGGGTGCGAACACCGGGGAGCTGTTTTTT; CDR3: CASSSRLAGGANTGELFF